Shown below are 14 T cell receptor beta chains from a single sample sequenced in a study of glioma-infiltrating T cells after dendritic cell vaccination (dated by TCRdb to about 2016). Reading the label with the study, this specimen's time point is: after dendritic cell vaccination, including at tumor progression/relapse. The library relied on the immunoSEQ multiplex PCR assay. As stored in TCRdb, this immuneACCESS dataset retains in-frame rearrangements with V and J assigned. A fraction of the clones does not appear; measured against another copy, unresolved V genes explain less than half of the discrepancy, and the remainder lacks a known reason. In all, the sample holds about 90,000 clones, and around 86% of those were seen once. The ten largest clones take up 6% to 8% of the sample. Sample: blood, taken after dendritic cell vaccination. These TCRs come from a human donor with glioblastoma.

The chain is built from TRBV5-6 and TRBJ2-7, with 7 positions matching TRBD2. V trimming: 0 bases; J trimming: 7 bases; junction bases outside the gene matches: 10. The CDR3 covers 15 residues. The V gene's germline CDR1 is SGHDT and CDR2 YYEEEE. CDR3 coding DNA: TGTGCCAGCAGCTTGGTAAATTCCGGGAGGAAAGAGCAGTACTTC. It specifies CASSLVNSGRKEQYF.

The chain recombines TRBV5-1 with TRBJ1-1; D is unclear. The CDR3 sequence is 13 residues long. Germline V gene lookup returns CDR1 SGHRS and CDR2 YFSETQ. V was cut by 0 bases and J by 4 bases, with 7 bases left in between. This CDR3 is CASSLAPSTEAFF. The CDR3 DNA follows: TGCGCCAGCAGCTTGGCTCCGAGCACTGAAGCTTTCTTT.

This clone showed up just once. Compared with germline, one end of the junction differs, possibly owing to a read error. The chain carries TRBV30 and TRBJ1-6; 7 bases are a match to TRBD1. Per the germline V gene, CDR1 is GTSNPN and CDR2 is SVGIG (reference sequence). The CDR3 is 12 amino acids. CDR3: CAARDSEKILNF. The CDR3 bases are TGTGCGGCGAGGGACAGCGAGAAAATACTAAACTTT. The full variable domain, rest sourced from reference TRBV30 and TRBJ1-6, is SQTIHQWPATLVQPVGSPLSLECTVEGTSNPNLYWYRQAAGRGLQLLFYSVGIGQISSEVPQNLSASRPQDRQFILSSKKLLLSDSGFYLCAARDSEKILNFGNGTRLTVT.

This clone has just one count. The chain recombines TRBV9 with TRBJ1-3; a possible D gene is TRBD1 (5 bases). The germline V gene encodes CDR1 SGDLS and CDR2 YYNGEE. The V end was cut by 0 bases, the J end by 2 bases, with 6 bases between. There are 14 residues in the CDR3. The CDR3 DNA sequence: TGTGCCAGCAGCGTAGCAGGGACTGGAAACACCATATATTTT. Protein product: CASSVAGTGNTIYF.

V is TRBV7-7 and J is TRBJ1-5; D call uncertain. CDR3 length: 10 amino acids. Trimming left V 11 bases short and J 9 bases short, with 11 bases between. Germline CDR1 is SSHAT and CDR2 is FNYEAQ (reference sequence). This CDR3 reads CAAGSPPQHF. The CDR3 bases are TGTGCCGCGGGTTCCCCGCCCCAGCATTTT.

This chain connects TRBV19 to TRBJ2-5; D gene unclear. The end of the DNA aligns better with TRBJ2-7, so the J call may be wrong. Germline V CDR1 and CDR2: LNHDA, SQIVND (reference sequence). CDR3 length: 13 amino acids. This chain's CDR3 is CASSTLQSYEQYF. CDR3 in DNA: TGTGCCAGTAGTACATTACAGAGTTACGAGCAGTACTTC.

The rearrangement uses TRBV4-1 and TRBJ1-4; TRBD1 might be the D (5 bases). V gave up 3 bases and J gave up 0 bases, with 23 bases separating them. This CDR3 contains 20 residues. Germline V lookup: CDR1 MGHRA, CDR2 YSYEKL. This CDR3 is CASSQVVKAGTLSTNEKLFF. CDR3 DNA: TGCGCCAGCAGCCAGGTGGTGAAGGCCGGGACTTTATCAACTAATGAAAAACTGTTTTTT.

The chain carries TRBV29-1 and TRBJ2-2, with 7 bases aligning to TRBD2. CDR1 and CDR2 (germline): SQVTM, ANQGSEA. With V trimmed by 5 bases and J by 6 bases, 15 bases remained unmatched. The CDR3 sequence is 16 residues long. The CDR3 sequence: CSVRTLSGLDPGELFF. For the CDR3, the DNA is TGCAGCGTTCGAACCCTGTCCGGACTAGACCCCGGGGAGCTGTTTTTT.

This sequence joins TRBV5-1 and TRBJ2-7; the match to TRBD1 covers 7 bases. Germline CDR1 SGHRS, CDR2 YFSETQ. The V gene end was trimmed by 0 bases and the J gene end by 2 bases; junction bases not matched to a gene: 2. This CDR3 is 14 amino acids long. CDR3: CASSLEQGPYEQYF. The CDR3 nucleotides are TGCGCCAGCAGCTTGGAACAGGGGCCCTACGAGCAGTACTTC.

This chain joins TRBV15 and TRBJ2-1; D is possibly TRBD1 (5 bases). The ends were cut back, 5 bases at V and 9 bases at J, with 11 bases in the middle. This CDR3 region has 12 residues. The germline CDR1 and CDR2 sequences are LNHNV and YYDKDF (reference sequence). The CDR3 sequence: CATSGKRGEQFF. Written as DNA, the CDR3 is TGTGCCACCAGCGGTAAAAGGGGTGAGCAGTTCTTC.

The V and J genes are TRBV7-2 and TRBJ1-2; D is undetermined. The germline V gene has CDR1 SGHTA and CDR2 FQGNSA. The CDR3 has 12 residues. Between the trimmed V and J ends, which lost 5 bases and 8 bases, there was a span of 12 bases. CDR3 sequence reads: CASSQLRGGYTF. The CDR3 DNA reads as TGTGCCAGCAGCCAGCTCAGAGGGGGCTACACCTTC.

With respect to this clone: Other DNA sequences from this sample encode an identical CDR3 as well. The rearrangement joins TRBV7-2 to TRBJ1-3; tentatively, D is TRBD1 (6 bases). The CDR3 totals 15 residues. Per the germline V gene, CDR1 is SGHTA and CDR2 is FQGNSA. Trimming cost V 1 base and J 4 bases, with 11 bases left between them. The CDR3 here is CASSLVQGLGNTIYF. As DNA, the CDR3 is TGTGCCAGCAGCTTAGTTCAGGGGTTAGGAAACACCATATATTTT.

This chain connects TRBV6-5 to TRBJ1-1; D is perhaps TRBD1 (6 bases). The germline gives CDR1 MNHEY, CDR2 SVGAGI. The CDR3 has 14 residues. Trimming stripped 4 bases from V and 1 base from J, with 10 bases between. This CDR3 reads CASSSLTGNTEAFF. Written as DNA, the CDR3 is TGTGCCAGCAGTTCCCTGACAGGGAACACTGAAGCTTTCTTT.

The chain employs TRBV11-1 and TRBJ2-1, with 9 positions matching TRBD1. Germline CDR1 and CDR2: SGHAT and FQDESV (reference sequence). V lost 5 bases and J lost 4; bases outside the gene matches: 12. The CDR3 covers 17 residues. The CDR3 sequence: CASSRDRADRRYNEQFF. The CDR3, as DNA: TGTGCCAGCAGCCGGGACAGGGCCGATCGCCGTTACAATGAGCAGTTCTTC.